This T cell receptor (beta chain) was obtained from a study of T cell responses to AZD1222 COVID-19 vaccine. TCRdb's table, derived via immunoSEQ multiplex PCR, lists solely in-frame clones and lacks some. The top ten clones hold roughly 10% of a sample with 150,000 to 200,000 clones, about 94% of them seen once. This specimen was peripheral blood, taken on day 0 of AZD1222 vaccination. This clonotype originated in an adult in good health.

CDR3 sequence: CASSPGAGGNEQFF. The CDR3 DNA is TGTGCCAGCAGCCCAGGGGCAGGGGGCAATGAGCAGTTCTTC. The rearrangement links TRBV9 to TRBJ2-1; TRBD1 matches at 7 bases. Germline loops: CDR1 SGDLS, CDR2 YYNGEE. The CDR3 extends over 14 amino acids. The V and J ends lost 4 bases and 6 bases, in that order; junction bases with no gene match: 7.